Each of the 24 T cell receptor beta chains below was sequenced from the same sample in a study of CD39 and CD103 CD8 tumor-infiltrating T cells. TCRdb's table, derived via immunoSEQ multiplex PCR, lists solely in-frame clones and lacks some. The sample yields 2,600 or so clones, about two thirds seen once. Specimen: CD39- CD103- CD8+ T cells sorted from the tumor. As to subset: CD103-CD39- double-negative CD45RA- CD8 T cells. These receptors were collected from a human donor with head and neck squamous cell carcinoma.

This clone was seen only once. The rearrangement uses TRBV13 and TRBJ1-2; 10 bases are a match to TRBD1. This CDR3 has 15 amino acids. From germline, CDR1 is PRHDT and CDR2 FYEKMQ (reference sequence). With V trimmed by 4 bases and J by 6 bases, 8 bases remained unmatched. CDR3 nucleotides: TGTGCCAGCAGCTGGCGGGGACAGGGGAGAAATGGCTACACCTTC. Amino acid sequence: CASSWRGQGRNGYTF.

The DNA of the CDR3 is TGTGCCAGCTCCCCAATGGGCGGATTAAACATTCAGTACTTC. Translating it yields CASSPMGGLNIQYF. The chain combines TRBV7-2 with TRBJ2-4; D gene unclear. The CDR3 consists of 14 residues. The germline V and J ends were trimmed by 8 bases and 6 bases, with 17 bases remaining between them. Germline CDR1 and CDR2: SGHTA and FQGNSA. The whole variable domain, filled in from reference TRBV7-2 and TRBJ2-4, reads GAGVSQSPSNKVTEKGKDVELRCDPISGHTALYWYRQSLGQGLEFLIYFQGNSAPDKSGLPSDRFSAERTGGSVSTLTIQRTQQEDSAVYLCASSPMGGLNIQYFGAGTRLSVL.

CDR3 residues: CASSTLAGGGYTGELFF. CDR3 nucleotide sequence: TGCGCCAGCAGCACACTGGCTGGCGGGGGGTACACCGGGGAGCTGTTTTTT. The rearrangement uses TRBV5-1 and TRBJ2-2, with 8 bases that match TRBD2. V was pared by 4 bases and J by 3 bases, with 11 bases of the junction left unmatched. Germline CDR1 is SGHRS and CDR2 is YFSETQ. There are 17 residues in the CDR3.

This rearrangement joins TRBV10-3 to TRBJ2-1; weak D call: TRBD1 (6 bases). Germline V CDR1 and CDR2: ENHRY, SYGVKD. V was clipped by 2 bases and J by 7 bases, with 15 bases between them. The CDR3 has 15 residues. DNA of the CDR3: TGTGCCATCAGTGAGGGGGGCGTAATATTGAATGAGCAGTTCTTC. Translation gives CAISEGGVILNEQFF.

V gene TRBV9 combines with J gene TRBJ2-5; D is perhaps TRBD1 (6 bases). Germline-derived CDR1 and CDR2 are SGDLS and YYNGEE. V lost 0 bases and J 2 bases, leaving 11 bases between the germline ends. The CDR3 covers 15 residues. DNA of the CDR3: TGTGCCAGCAGCGTAGGTGGGGGCAGACAAGAGACCCAGTACTTC. Protein: CASSVGGGRQETQYF.

The chain uses TRBV29-1 and TRBJ2-7; 10 bases are shared with TRBD2. V shed 6 bases and J 7 bases; nucleotides not matched to a gene: 9. Germline V gene data show CDR1 as SQVTM and CDR2 as ANQGSEA. The length of the CDR3 is 13 residues. CDR3 sequence: CSVQRSGGEEQYF. Written as DNA, the CDR3 is TGCAGCGTACAACGGAGCGGGGGGGAAGAGCAGTACTTC.

The chain couples TRBV28 to TRBJ2-5; D is uncertain. V was clipped by 5 bases and J by 3 bases, with 16 bases between them. Germline lookup yields CDR1 MDHEN and CDR2 SYDVKM. CDR3 length equals 15 residues. CDR3 loop: CASSHERTEKETQYF. CDR3 nucleotides: TGTGCCAGCAGTCACGAAAGGACGGAGAAAGAGACCCAGTACTTC.

The J gene is TRBJ2-1, the V gene TRBV7-4, with D possibly TRBD1 on 8 matching bases. With 4 bases removed from V and 8 bases from J, the gap between germline ends came to 21 bases. This CDR3 is 16 amino acids long. CDR1 and CDR2 (germline): SGHVT, SQSDAQ. The CDR3 here is CASSSGADREGDEQFF. In DNA form, the CDR3 reads TGTGCCAGCAGCTCAGGGGCGGACAGGGAGGGGGATGAGCAGTTCTTC.

The gene calls are TRBV5-6 and TRBJ2-2; no clear D gene. The V gene's germline CDR1 is SGHDT and CDR2 YYEEEE. Trimming shortened V by 0 bases and J by 2 bases, and 5 bases separated the two germline ends. The CDR3 length is 14 residues. CDR3 amino acids: CASSLASNTGELFF. CDR3 coding DNA: TGTGCCAGCAGCTTGGCCTCTAACACCGGGGAGCTGTTTTTT.

The rearrangement uses TRBV7-8 and TRBJ1-2; 9 bases line up with TRBD1. Unmatched junction bases numbered 11, after V lost 2 bases and J lost 4 bases. The CDR3 runs to 17 residues. Looked up from germline, CDR1 is SGHVS and CDR2 is FQNEAQ. The CDR3 spells CASSLYNPGQGPYGYTF. CDR3 in DNA: TGTGCCAGCAGCTTATATAATCCGGGACAGGGACCCTATGGCTACACCTTC.

This clone was found a few times. The chain is built from TRBV19 and TRBJ2-2; no firm D call. The CDR3 loop spans 15 amino acids. Trimming took 4 bases from V and 2 from J, leaving 11 bases between them. Germline V gene data show CDR1 as LNHDA and CDR2 as SQIVND (reference sequence). The CDR3 bases are TGTGCCAGTAGTACCCGGACGGATAACACCGGGGAGCTGTTTTTT. This translates into CASSTRTDNTGELFF.

The chain is built from TRBV2 and TRBJ2-7, with 10 bases that match TRBD2. V lost 6 bases and J lost 3; bases outside the gene matches: 8. CDR1 is SNHLY, CDR2 FYNNEI, per germline. The CDR3 length is 15 residues. CDR3 sequence (DNA): TGTGCCAGCAGCCCTAGCGGGGGAAAGCTCTACGAGCAGTACTTC. This translates into CASSPSGGKLYEQYF.

The chain is built from TRBV19 and TRBJ2-1, with no clear D. V was cut by 3 bases and J by 6 bases, with 15 bases left in between. The germline V gene has CDR1 LNHDA and CDR2 SQIVND (reference sequence). This CDR3 is 15 amino acids long. CDR3 in amino acids: CASSISAIGFNEQFF. CDR3 DNA: TGTGCCAGTAGTATCTCAGCGATCGGGTTCAATGAGCAGTTCTTC.

The chain links TRBV18 to TRBJ2-7, with 8 nucleotides matching TRBD2. The ends lost 2 bases at V and 3 bases at J; junction bases unmatched: 6. This CDR3 has 15 residues. Germline assignment: CDR1 KGHSH and CDR2 LQKENI. The DNA of the CDR3 is TGTGCCAGCTCACCATTTCTCGGGGGGGACTACGAGCAGTACTTC. Translation: CASSPFLGGDYEQYF.

This rearrangement joins TRBV30 to TRBJ2-7, with D tentatively TRBD1 (6 bases). Germline V gene sequence: CDR1 GTSNPN, CDR2 SVGIG (reference sequence). Trimming left V 1 base short and J 4 bases short, with 14 bases between. The CDR3 loop spans 14 amino acids. In DNA form, the CDR3 reads TGTGCCTGGAGTGCCCCATTACAGGGTTACGAGCAGTACTTC. Protein sequence: CAWSAPLQGYEQYF.

This chain links TRBV5-6 with TRBJ2-3; tentatively, D is TRBD1 (5 bases). CDR1 and CDR2 from the germline V gene are SGHDT and YYEEEE. The CDR3 has 13 amino acids. Trimming took off 4 bases at V and 3 bases at J, with 9 bases between the two ends. DNA for the CDR3: TGTGCCAGCAGCACCGGACAAACAGATACGCAGTATTTT. Translation gives CASSTGQTDTQYF.

The chain uses TRBV19 and TRBJ2-1; the match to TRBD2 covers 10 bases. V dropped 5 bases and J dropped 3; count of bases not matched to a gene: 10. This CDR3 has 17 residues. CDR1 and CDR2 (germline): LNHDA, SQIVND (reference sequence). The CDR3 sequence: CASSPTSGVSFYNEQFF. The CDR3 DNA follows: TGTGCCAGTAGTCCCACTAGCGGGGTCTCCTTCTACAATGAGCAGTTCTTC.

The table lists this clone with a count of one. The chain links TRBV7-6 to TRBJ2-7, with a possible D match to TRBD1 (6 bases). The CDR3 extends over 14 amino acids. From germline, CDR1 is SGHVS and CDR2 FNYEAQ. Deletions cut 5 bases from V and 2 bases from J, with 13 bases between. The CDR3 region is CASSPQGSPYEQYF. CDR3 DNA: TGTGCCAGCAGCCCACAGGGATCTCCCTACGAGCAGTACTTC. The complete variable domain, with remaining parts taken from reference TRBV7-6 and TRBJ2-7, reads GAGVSQSPRYKVTKRGQDVALRCDPISGHVSLYWYRQALGQGPEFLTYFNYEAQQDKSGLPNDRFSAERPEGSISTLTIQRTEQRDSAMYRCASSPQGSPYEQYFGPGTRLTVT.

This chain links TRBV7-9 with TRBJ2-1; 12 nucleotides agree with TRBD2. The V and J ends lost 4 bases and 6 bases, in that order; junction bases with no gene match: 7. The CDR3 totals 16 residues. The germline V gene encodes CDR1 SEHNR and CDR2 FQNEAQ (reference sequence). The CDR3 DNA reads as TGTGCCAGCAGCTCCCGACTAGCGGGGGAAATCAATGAGCAGTTCTTC. Translation gives CASSSRLAGEINEQFF.

The V call is TRBV18, the J call TRBJ1-5, with 9 bases fitting TRBD1. Germline V gene sequence: CDR1 KGHSH, CDR2 LQKENI. The V and J ends lost 3 bases and 4 bases, in that order; junction bases with no gene match: 4. This CDR3 is 15 amino acids long. In DNA, the CDR3 is TGTGCCAGCTCACCTCCGGACAGGGGTAATCAGCCCCAGCATTTT. Translated, it gives CASSPPDRGNQPQHF.

The genes are TRBV5-1 and TRBJ1-1; the D is unclear. This CDR3 region has 12 residues. The germline V gene has CDR1 SGHRS and CDR2 YFSETQ. V lost 0 bases, J lost 3 bases, and 3 bases lay in between. CDR3 DNA: TGCGCCAGCAGCTTGGCCGACACTGAAGCTTTCTTT. Residues: CASSLADTEAFF. The full variable domain, in which reference TRBV5-1 and TRBJ1-1 provide the parts outside the CDR3, is KAGVTQTPRYLIKTRGQQVTLSCSPISGHRSVSWYQQTPGQGLQFLFEYFSETQRNKGNFPGRFSGRQFSNSRSEMNVSTLELGDSALYLCASSLADTEAFFGQGTRLTVV.

This chain uses TRBV7-8 with TRBJ1-2; 9 bases match TRBD1. The ends lost 7 bases at V and 10 bases at J; junction bases unmatched: 19. CDR3 length equals 16 residues. The germline V gene has CDR1 SGHVS and CDR2 FQNEAQ. The CDR3 protein is CASNSAGGDRVIDYTF. The CDR3 DNA reads TGTGCCAGCAATTCGGCCGGCGGGGACAGGGTAATTGACTACACCTTC. Combining the CDR3 with reference TRBV7-8 and TRBJ1-2 gives the whole variable domain GAGVSQSPRYKVAKRGQDVALRCDPISGHVSLFWYQQALGQGPEFLTYFQNEAQLDKSGLPSDRFFAERPEGSVSTLKIQRTQQEDSAVYLCASNSAGGDRVIDYTFGSGTRLTVV.

J is TRBJ2-1 and V is TRBV20-1, with D possibly TRBD1 on 5 matching bases. Trimming removed 0 bases from V and 16 bases from J, with 13 bases in between. Per germline, CDR1 DFQATT and CDR2 SNEGSKA (reference sequence). The CDR3 covers 11 residues. For the CDR3, the DNA is TGCAGTGCTAGAGATGAAGGGGCGCACTTCTTC. Encoded protein: CSARDEGAHFF.

This clone was recorded a few times. The chain links TRBV9 to TRBJ1-2; D call uncertain. The CDR3 extends over 15 amino acids. Trimming took 3 bases from V and 0 from J, leaving 12 bases between them. Germline-derived CDR1 and CDR2 are SGDLS and YYNGEE. CDR3 DNA: TGTGCCAGCAGCGCTCCTGCGGACCCTAACTATGGCTACACCTTC. Residues: CASSAPADPNYGYTF.